This T cell receptor beta chain originates from a study of blood T cell repertoires in COVID-19. For the study at large: From the United States, Italy and Spain came samples of acute and convalescent COVID-19. T cells, B-cell-depleted T cells, or PBMCs provided the cDNA or gDNA that served as material.

Source study methods: Amplification from reference gene primers served as the basis for estimated nucleated cell counts. The assay was immunoSEQ multiplex PCR, and TCRdb's table has in-frame clones only and misses some. V and J calls and clone size are as listed in that table; D and trimming were resolved from the DNA. The sample lists 150,000 to 200,000 clones; around nine tenths were seen once. Germline assignment: CDR1 LNHDA and CDR2 SQIVND (reference sequence). The CDR3 runs to 14 residues. Trimming took off 9 bases at V and 2 bases at J, with 14 bases between the two ends. The clonotype was recovered from a man aged 18 to 30 with active or convalescent COVID-19. The V call is TRBV19, the J call TRBJ2-1, with TRBD1 as a possible D gene (6 bases). The sample taken for sequencing was peripheral blood. CDR3 bases: TGTGCCAGCGAACCGGGACACCCCTACAATGAGCAGTTCTTC. Translating gives CASEPGHPYNEQFF.